This T cell receptor beta chain derives from a study of blood T cell repertoires in COVID-19. Study background: Donors in the United States, Italy and Spain gave samples during acute or convalescent COVID-19. Sources were T cells, B-cell-depleted T cells, or PBMCs; the material itself was cDNA or gDNA.

Per the original methods: Estimates of nucleated cell counts were drawn from the amplification of reference gene primers. Sequenced by immunoSEQ multiplex PCR; TCRdb stores in-frame clones only, minus some. V and J calls and clone size are those listed in that table; D and trimming were worked out from the DNA. The data show some 100,000 clones, over 70% seen once. This clone was recorded a few times. Germline loops: CDR1 SGHDT, CDR2 YYEEEE. The CDR3 contains 14 residues. V gave up 2 bases and J gave up 5 bases; unmatched junction bases: 5. The rearrangement joins TRBV5-6 to TRBJ1-2; the match to TRBD1 covers 8 bases. Sequencing used peripheral blood. This clonotype was obtained from a man between 60 and 75 years old with acute or convalescent COVID-19. The CDR3 loop is CASSFLDRDYGYTF. The CDR3 DNA reads as TGTGCCAGCAGCTTTCTGGACAGGGATTATGGCTACACCTTC.